The T cell receptor beta chain described here comes from a study of shared clonotypes between healthy human individuals. Study-wide results and caveats: Even with large depth, rarefaction showed that sorted-subset sequencing was incomplete.

Deep-level settings were used for running the assay. When replicate PCRs were run on sorted subsets, they used around 200 ng DNA, roughly 30,000 T cell genomes. Using immunoSEQ multiplex PCR, the repertoire was profiled, and TCRdb retains in-frame clones only, with some absent. The repertoire holds almost 700,000 clones, about 91% seen once, with approximately 25% in the top ten. Notes on this clone: Its matching antigen is unknown.

The germline V and J ends were trimmed by 2 bases and 6 bases, with 18 bases remaining between them. The V gene's germline CDR1 is SGHRS and CDR2 YFSETQ. This CDR3 has 15 amino acids. Naive CD8 cells lacked CD45RO and underwent positive selection for CCR7, leaving out terminally differentiated effector memory CD45RA+ cells. What was sequenced was naive CD8+ T cells sorted from blood. This receptor was obtained from a young man in good health. The V gene is TRBV5-1, the J gene TRBJ2-7; D is unresolved. The CDR3 loop reads CASSLIGRPLGEQYF. As DNA, the CDR3 is TGCGCCAGCAGCTTAATAGGACGGCCCCTGGGCGAGCAGTACTTC.